A selection of T cell receptor beta chains follows, all from one sample in a study of blood T cell repertoires in COVID-19. Assay used: immunoSEQ multiplex PCR; TCRdb lists only in-frame clones, some missing. Here the sample spans more than 65,000 clones, roughly 85% being singletons. The sample comprised peripheral blood. The source is a woman older than 75 with active or convalescent COVID-19. Each CDR3 is given with its conserved first and last residue. D genes are given only for firm matches. Part of the rows lack a size; the others show once, few, many or a class for expanded clones.

d_call: TRBD1; clone_size: NA; j_call: TRBJ2-1; v_call: TRBV9; cdr3_aa: CASSAGYTGGNEQFF; cdr3_nt: TGTGCCAGCAGCGCCGGATACACAGGGGGGAATGAGCAGTTCTTC
d_call: NA; clone_size: NA; j_call: TRBJ2-7; v_call: TRBV29-1; cdr3_aa: CSVRKLGTEQYF; cdr3_nt: TGCAGCGTGAGGAAACTGGGTACGGAGCAGTACTTC
d_call: TRBD1; clone_size: NA; j_call: TRBJ2-7; v_call: TRBV6-6; cdr3_aa: CASRLRDRGSYEQYF; cdr3_nt: TGTGCCAGCAGACTCCGGGACAGAGGTTCCTACGAGCAGTACTTC
d_call: NA; clone_size: NA; j_call: TRBJ2-7; v_call: TRBV18; cdr3_aa: CASSWGRGPSYEQYF; cdr3_nt: TGTGCCAGCTCCTGGGGGCGGGGGCCCTCCTACGAGCAGTACTTC
d_call: NA; clone_size: once; j_call: TRBJ2-1; v_call: TRBV27; cdr3_aa: CARKKDSYNEQFF; cdr3_nt: TGTGCCAGAAAAAAGGACTCATACAATGAGCAGTTCTTC
d_call: NA; clone_size: NA; j_call: TRBJ2-3; v_call: TRBV4-2; cdr3_aa: CASSQVSEGDTQYF; cdr3_nt: TGTGCCAGCAGCCAAGTCAGCGAAGGTGATACGCAGTATTTT
d_call: NA; clone_size: NA; j_call: TRBJ1-1; v_call: TRBV19; cdr3_aa: CASSHHTMNTEAFF; cdr3_nt: TGTGCCAGTAGTCATCATACTATGAACACTGAAGCTTTCTTT
d_call: TRBD1; clone_size: once; j_call: TRBJ1-2; v_call: TRBV6-5; cdr3_aa: CASTNAGGPGYGYTF; cdr3_nt: TGTGCCAGCACCAACGCAGGGGGGCCCGGGTATGGCTACACCTTC
d_call: TRBD1; clone_size: once; j_call: TRBJ2-7; v_call: TRBV5-1; cdr3_aa: CASSLGQGGYEQYF; cdr3_nt: TGCGCCAGCAGCTTGGGACAGGGGGGCTACGAGCAGTACTTC
d_call: NA; clone_size: NA; j_call: TRBJ1-1; v_call: TRBV19; cdr3_aa: CASKGGKGPWNTEAFF; cdr3_nt: TGTGCCAGTAAGGGCGGTAAGGGGCCTTGGAACACTGAAGCTTTCTTT
d_call: TRBD1; clone_size: NA; j_call: TRBJ2-4; v_call: TRBV4-3; cdr3_aa: CASSQGTSGGQDIQYF; cdr3_nt: TGCGCCAGCAGCCAGGGAACCTCCGGCGGACAGGACATTCAGTACTTC
d_call: NA; clone_size: NA; j_call: TRBJ2-6; v_call: TRBV18; cdr3_aa: CASSPTTTRSGANVLTF; cdr3_nt: TGTGCCAGCTCACCGACAACAACCCGCTCTGGGGCCAACGTCCTGACTTTC
d_call: NA; clone_size: NA; j_call: TRBJ2-3; v_call: TRBV24-1; cdr3_aa: CATSSRRGTDTQYF; cdr3_nt: TGTGCCACCTCCTCGCGCCGGGGCACAGATACGCAGTATTTT
d_call: NA; clone_size: NA; j_call: TRBJ1-6; v_call: TRBV5-1; cdr3_aa: CASREENSPLHF; cdr3_nt: TGCGCCAGCAGGGAGGAGAATTCACCCCTCCACTTT
d_call: TRBD1; clone_size: few; j_call: TRBJ1-1; v_call: TRBV2; cdr3_aa: CASSLQGANTEAFF; cdr3_nt: TGTGCCAGCAGTTTACAGGGGGCTAACACTGAAGCTTTCTTT
d_call: NA; clone_size: NA; j_call: TRBJ1-5; v_call: TRBV19; cdr3_aa: CASSDGQGDNQPQHF; cdr3_nt: TGTGCCAGTAGTGACGGGCAGGGTGACAATCAGCCCCAGCATTTT
d_call: TRBD1; clone_size: NA; j_call: TRBJ2-3; v_call: TRBV3-1/TRBV3-2; cdr3_aa: CASSQGRDRDTDTQYF; cdr3_nt: TGTGCCAGCAGCCAAGGCCGGGACAGGGACACAGATACGCAGTATTTT
d_call: NA; clone_size: once; j_call: TRBJ1-4; v_call: TRBV20-1; cdr3_aa: CSARAGEKLFF; cdr3_nt: TGCAGTGCTAGGGCAGGAGAAAAACTGTTTTTT
d_call: NA; clone_size: NA; j_call: TRBJ2-5; v_call: TRBV5-1; cdr3_aa: CASSSLEMQTQYF; cdr3_nt: TGCGCCAGCAGCTCACTAGAGATGCAGACCCAGTACTTC
d_call: TRBD2; clone_size: NA; j_call: TRBJ2-5; v_call: TRBV6-2/TRBV6-3; cdr3_aa: CASSYTGLAGVGETQYF; cdr3_nt: TGTGCCAGCAGTTACACTGGACTAGCGGGGGTAGGAGAGACCCAGTACTTC
d_call: NA; clone_size: NA; j_call: TRBJ2-3; v_call: TRBV7-2; cdr3_aa: CASSLTGVFRTDTQYF; cdr3_nt: TGTGCCAGCAGCTTAACCGGGGTTTTTCGCACAGATACGCAGTATTTT
d_call: TRBD2; clone_size: NA; j_call: TRBJ2-5; v_call: TRBV6-2/TRBV6-3; cdr3_aa: CASSYRASGNQETQYF; cdr3_nt: TGTGCCAGCAGTTATCGGGCTAGCGGGAACCAAGAGACCCAGTACTTC
d_call: NA; clone_size: once; j_call: TRBJ2-3; v_call: TRBV6-5; cdr3_aa: CASRPDTSTDTQYF; cdr3_nt: TGTGCCAGCAGACCCGACACCAGCACAGATACGCAGTATTTT
d_call: TRBD1; clone_size: NA; j_call: TRBJ1-1; v_call: TRBV5-5; cdr3_aa: CARRGGLSNTEAFF; cdr3_nt: TGTGCCCGCAGGGGGGGGCTATCGAACACTGAAGCTTTCTTT
d_call: TRBD1; clone_size: NA; j_call: TRBJ1-1; v_call: TRBV6-1; cdr3_aa: CASSEGTGMGNTEAFF; cdr3_nt: TGTGCCAGCAGTGAAGGGACAGGGATGGGGAACACTGAAGCTTTCTTT
d_call: TRBD1; clone_size: NA; j_call: TRBJ1-6; v_call: TRBV28; cdr3_aa: CASRPGTGGSPLHF; cdr3_nt: TGTGCCAGCAGGCCCGGGACAGGGGGATCACCCCTCCACTTT
d_call: NA; clone_size: NA; j_call: TRBJ1-2; v_call: TRBV28; cdr3_aa: CASSLYAGLYGYTF; cdr3_nt: TGTGCCAGCAGTTTATACGCAGGGTTGTATGGCTACACCTTC
d_call: TRBD1; clone_size: NA; j_call: TRBJ2-2; v_call: TRBV4-1; cdr3_aa: CASSQPDRDSGELFF; cdr3_nt: TGCGCCAGCAGCCAACCGGACAGGGACAGCGGGGAGCTGTTTTTT
d_call: NA; clone_size: once; j_call: TRBJ1-1; v_call: TRBV18; cdr3_aa: CASSPSQGSGTEAFF; cdr3_nt: TGTGCCAGCTCACCAAGTCAGGGTTCGGGCACTGAAGCTTTCTTT
d_call: NA; clone_size: once; j_call: TRBJ2-1; v_call: TRBV6-6; cdr3_aa: CASSPRGGSSYNEQFF; cdr3_nt: TGTGCCAGCAGTCCCCGTGGGGGGAGCTCCTACAATGAGCAGTTCTTC
d_call: NA; clone_size: NA; j_call: TRBJ2-5; v_call: TRBV29-1; cdr3_aa: CSAQGLSETQYF; cdr3_nt: TGCAGCGCACAGGGTTTAAGTGAGACCCAGTACTTC
d_call: NA; clone_size: NA; j_call: TRBJ1-1; v_call: TRBV4-3; cdr3_aa: CASSQGRDTEAFF; cdr3_nt: TGCGCCAGCAGCCAAGGCAGGGACACTGAAGCTTTCTTT
d_call: NA; clone_size: NA; j_call: TRBJ1-1; v_call: TRBV28; cdr3_aa: CASSFGRAEAFF; cdr3_nt: TGTGCCAGCAGTTTTGGTCGGGCTGAAGCTTTCTTT
d_call: NA; clone_size: NA; j_call: TRBJ2-3; v_call: TRBV6-5; cdr3_aa: CASSYFGGGGDTQYF; cdr3_nt: TGTGCCAGCAGTTATTTCGGCGGGGGCGGAGATACGCAGTATTTT
d_call: NA; clone_size: NA; j_call: TRBJ1-1; v_call: TRBV2; cdr3_aa: CASTSQRHSSTEAFF; cdr3_nt: TGTGCCAGCACCTCCCAAAGGCACAGCTCGACTGAAGCTTTCTTT
d_call: TRBD1; clone_size: NA; j_call: TRBJ2-7; v_call: TRBV10-3; cdr3_aa: CAISRDSVYEQYF; cdr3_nt: TGTGCCATCAGCCGGGACAGCGTCTACGAGCAGTACTTC
d_call: TRBD1; clone_size: few; j_call: TRBJ2-1; v_call: TRBV11-3; cdr3_aa: CASSWGTEDNEQFF; cdr3_nt: TGTGCCAGCAGCTGGGGGACAGAAGACAATGAGCAGTTCTTC
d_call: NA; clone_size: NA; j_call: TRBJ2-2; v_call: TRBV9; cdr3_aa: CASSVDAGLSTGELFF; cdr3_nt: TGTGCCAGCAGCGTAGATGCAGGTTTAAGCACCGGGGAGCTGTTTTTT
d_call: NA; clone_size: NA; j_call: TRBJ2-5; v_call: TRBV4-3; cdr3_aa: CASSQAGYETQYF; cdr3_nt: TGCGCCAGCAGCCAAGCAGGGTATGAGACCCAGTACTTC
d_call: TRBD1; clone_size: NA; j_call: TRBJ2-1; v_call: TRBV2; cdr3_aa: CASTGQGRNEQFF; cdr3_nt: TGTGCCAGCACGGGACAGGGGAGGAATGAGCAGTTCTTC